The 5 T cell receptor beta chains below come from one sample, sequenced in a study of shared clonotypes between healthy human individuals. Clones were read by immunoSEQ multiplex PCR, and TCRdb kept only the in-frame ones, dropping some. The sample carries roughly 890,000 clones, approximately 92% recorded once. Naive CD8 cells comprised CD45RO-negative, CCR7-positively selected cells, excluding terminally differentiated effector memory CD45RA+ cells. Sequenced input: naive CD8+ T cells sorted from blood. All receptors come from a man aged 30-40 years in good health.

This clone was recorded a few times. The chain employs TRBV7-9 and TRBJ2-1, with TRBD2 identical over 8 bases. From germline, CDR1 is SEHNR and CDR2 FQNEAQ (reference sequence). J lost 9 bases, V lost 2 bases, and 6 bases had no gene match. This CDR3 contains 14 residues. The CDR3 here is CASSLTGGLGEQFF. The CDR3 nucleotides read TGTGCCAGCAGCTTAACGGGAGGGCTTGGTGAGCAGTTCTTC. The whole variable domain, filled in from reference TRBV7-9 and TRBJ2-1, reads DTGVSQNPRHKITKRGQNVTFRCDPISEHNRLYWYRQTLGQGPEFLTYFQNEAQLEKSRLLSDRFSAERPKGSFSTLEIQRTEQGDSAMYLCASSLTGGLGEQFFGPGTRLTVL.

This sequence joins TRBV9 and TRBJ2-3; maybe TRBD2 (7 bases). CDR3 length equals 14 residues. V was clipped by 7 bases and J by 0 bases, with 12 bases between them. CDR1 is SGDLS and CDR2 is YYNGEE in the germline V gene. The CDR3 loop is CASAGAGSTDTQYF. The DNA of the CDR3 is TGTGCCAGCGCGGGGGCGGGAAGCACAGATACGCAGTATTTT.

The gene calls are TRBV11-3 and TRBJ2-1; D might be TRBD1 or TRBD2, each matching 5 bases. This CDR3 is built from 16 residues. CDR1 and CDR2 (germline): SGHNT, YENEEA. V was cut by 5 bases and J by 6 bases, with 20 bases left in between. CDR3 coding DNA: TGTGCCAGCAGCACACGGGACGGACCGCTCGGCAATGAGCAGTTCTTC. As protein: CASSTRDGPLGNEQFF. Variable domain in full (rest from reference TRBV11-3 and TRBJ2-1): EAGVVQSPRYKIIEKKQPVAFWCNPISGHNTLYWYLQNLGQGPELLIRYENEEAVDDSQLPKDRFSAERLKGVDSTLKIQPAELGDSAVYLCASSTRDGPLGNEQFFGPGTRLTVL.

With respect to this clone: Other DNA sequences in the same sample also yield this CDR3. The chain uses TRBV29-1 and TRBJ2-7, with D unclear. Germline V CDR1 and CDR2: SQVTM, ANQGSEA. CDR3 length: 12 amino acids. Deletions cut 4 bases from V and 2 bases from J, with 9 bases between. CDR3 sequence reads: CSVASGAYEQYF. DNA of the CDR3: TGCAGCGTTGCGTCCGGAGCCTACGAGCAGTACTTC.

The chain employs TRBV29-1 and TRBJ2-2, with a tentative D call TRBD2 (5 bases). CDR3 length equals 14 residues. Germline loops: CDR1 SQVTM, CDR2 ANQGSEA. The ends were cut back, 2 bases at V and 6 bases at J, with 13 bases in the middle. The CDR3 spells CSVELAVRAGELFF. For the CDR3, the DNA is TGCAGCGTTGAACTAGCTGTACGCGCCGGGGAGCTGTTTTTT.